These 3 T cell receptor beta chains were all obtained from the same sample, sequenced in a study of blood T cell repertoires in COVID-19. The method was immunoSEQ multiplex PCR; TCRdb's version includes in-frame clones alone and lacks a portion of them. Of a few hundred thousand clones detected, more than 65% appear once; the ten largest clones hold approximately 14%. The sequenced sample was peripheral blood. The receptor source for this set is a person aged 65-85 years with COVID-19, enrolled during active disease.

This clone has a handful of counts. J is TRBJ2-7 and V is TRBV28, with a tentative D call TRBD1 (5 bases). The CDR3 sequence is 13 residues long. The germline V gene encodes CDR1 MDHEN and CDR2 SYDVKM. With 2 bases removed from V and 8 bases from J, the gap between germline ends came to 13 bases. The DNA of the CDR3 is TGTGCCAGCAGTTTAGGGTTCCAGGGTCAGCAGTACTTC. As protein: CASSLGFQGQQYF.

The chain recombines TRBV4-3 with TRBJ2-3; D is uncertain. CDR1 and CDR2 from the germline V gene are LGHNA and YSLEER. The CDR3 has 15 amino acids. Deletions cut 0 bases from V and 2 bases from J, with 9 bases between. The CDR3 here is CASSQDQAYTDTQYF. CDR3 bases: TGCGCCAGCAGCCAAGATCAAGCATACACAGATACGCAGTATTTT.

The chain joins TRBV14 to TRBJ2-3, with D perhaps matching TRBD2 (7 bases). V dropped 4 bases and J dropped 7 bases, with 24 bases sitting between them. The CDR3 has 17 residues. CDR1 is SGHDN, CDR2 FVKESK, per germline. CDR3 loop: CASSPPSVRGAKNTQYF. The DNA for the CDR3 is TGTGCCAGCAGCCCCCCAAGCGTCCGGGGGGCGAAGAATACGCAGTATTTT.